The 14 T cell receptor beta chains below come from one sample, sequenced in a study of cytomegalovirus exposure and HLA in healthy donors. The PCR employed 60 Vbeta primers together with 13 Jbeta primers. Here immunoSEQ multiplex PCR was the method, and the copy in TCRdb shows in-frame clones only, minus some. In all, the sample yields some 130,000 clones. The sequencing sample was made of PBMCs. The receptors here all came from a woman aged 35 to 49 in good health and CMV-seropositive.

V gene TRBV9 combines with J gene TRBJ2-5; TRBD2 matches 14 bases. There are 18 residues in the CDR3. V lost 0 bases to trimming and J lost 5 bases; unmatched junction nucleotides: 9. In germline, CDR1 is SGDLS, CDR2 YYNGEE. The CDR3 DNA reads TGTGCCAGCAGCGTAGGAATCGCGGGACTAGCGGGAGTGGAGACCCAGTACTTC. This sequence encodes CASSVGIAGLAGVETQYF.

The chain employs TRBV27 and TRBJ2-7; D perhaps matches TRBD1 (5 bases). Trimming stripped 8 bases from V and 3 bases from J, with 8 bases between. In germline, CDR1 is MNHEY, CDR2 SMNVEV (reference sequence). The CDR3 is 11 residues long. CDR3 amino acids: CASWGGYEQYF. Written as DNA, the CDR3 is TGTGCCAGCTGGGGCGGCTACGAGCAGTACTTC.

The chain couples TRBV27 to TRBJ1-2; D gene uncertain. CDR1 and CDR2 from the germline V gene are MNHEY and SMNVEV (reference sequence). V lost 4 bases and J lost 4, with 19 bases in between. This CDR3 spans 16 amino acids. CDR3 protein: CASSYLMEGEIYGYTF. As DNA, the CDR3 is TGTGCCAGCAGTTATCTGATGGAGGGAGAGATCTATGGCTACACCTTC.

About this clone: The same CDR3 is also encoded by other DNA sequences in this sample. V is TRBV7-2 and J is TRBJ2-7; no reliable D call. The CDR3 runs to 12 residues. Between the trimmed V and J ends, which lost 1 base and 4 bases, there was a span of 5 bases. Germline V gene sequence: CDR1 SGHTA, CDR2 FQGNSA. CDR3 DNA: TGTGCCAGCAGCTTAGTTTCATACGAGCAGTACTTC. Protein product: CASSLVSYEQYF.

The V gene is TRBV2, the J gene TRBJ1-5, with 8 bases matching TRBD1. This CDR3 is 15 amino acids long. Germline CDR1 is SNHLY and CDR2 is FYNNEI. V was pared by 3 bases and J by 2 bases, with 3 bases of the junction left unmatched. Here the CDR3 DNA reads TGTGCCAGCAGTGACTCGGACAGGGGCAATCAGCCCCAGCATTTT. It yields the protein CASSDSDRGNQPQHF. Supplemented by reference TRBV2 and TRBJ1-5, the full variable domain reads EPEVTQTPSHQVTQMGQEVILRCVPISNHLYFYWYRQILGQKVEFLVSFYNNEISEKSEIFDDQFSVERPDGSNFTLKIRSTKLEDSAMYFCASSDSDRGNQPQHFGDGTRLSIL.

This rearrangement joins TRBV28 to TRBJ2-7; TRBD2 might be the D (6 bases). Germline V gene lookup returns CDR1 MDHEN and CDR2 SYDVKM. V dropped 6 bases and J dropped 3 bases, with 18 bases sitting between them. This CDR3 has 15 residues. The CDR3 here is CASSSESGDLYEQYF. The CDR3 DNA is TGTGCCAGCAGCTCCGAATCGGGGGACCTCTACGAGCAGTACTTC.

V gene TRBV28 combines with J gene TRBJ2-7; D is perhaps TRBD1 (8 bases). Between the trimmed V and J ends, which lost 5 bases and 3 bases, there was a span of 14 bases. The CDR3 contains 14 residues. CDR1 is MDHEN, CDR2 SYDVKM, per germline. The CDR3: CASSRTGRDYEQYF. The CDR3 DNA reads as TGTGCCAGCAGTCGGACAGGGAGGGACTACGAGCAGTACTTC.

The V gene is TRBV28, the J gene TRBJ2-7; possible D gene TRBD2, 5 bases. Per the germline V gene, CDR1 is MDHEN and CDR2 is SYDVKM. This CDR3 comprises 13 residues. Trimming left V 7 bases short and J 2 bases short, with 12 bases between. CDR3 loop: CASIREYPYEQYF. The DNA for the CDR3 is TGTGCCAGCATTCGGGAATACCCCTACGAGCAGTACTTC.

The V call is TRBV7-9, the J call TRBJ2-5; D perhaps matches TRBD2 (5 bases). This CDR3 spans 14 amino acids. V was pared by 1 base and J by 13 bases, with 19 bases between. Germline-derived CDR1 and CDR2 are SEHNR and FQNEAQ (reference sequence). The CDR3 region is CASSLVTPTSPRYF. The CDR3 DNA reads TGTGCCAGCAGCTTAGTAACCCCAACTAGTCCCAGGTACTTC.

The chain uses TRBV5-4 and TRBJ2-1; 9 positions agree with TRBD2. Unmatched junction bases numbered 17, after V lost 4 bases and J lost 9 bases. The CDR3 consists of 17 residues. Germline V CDR1 and CDR2: SGHNT, YYREEE (reference sequence). CDR3 coding DNA: TGTGCCAGCAGCCAACCGGGACTAGCCCCCGAAGATGGTGAGCAGTTCTTC. Its protein is CASSQPGLAPEDGEQFF.

The chain uses TRBV13 and TRBJ1-2, with a weak D call TRBD1 (6 bases). Germline CDR1 reads PRHDT; CDR2 reads FYEKMQ (reference sequence). The CDR3 is 15 amino acids. Trimming stripped 5 bases from V and 3 bases from J, with 16 bases between. CDR3 nucleotides: TGTGCCAGCAGCAACACCGAGGGGGGGGACTATGGCTACACCTTC. This encodes CASSNTEGGDYGYTF.

J is TRBJ2-7 and V is TRBV5-1, with a tentative D call TRBD1 (6 bases). Germline V gene sequence: CDR1 SGHRS, CDR2 YFSETQ. This CDR3 is 17 amino acids long. V shed 1 base and J shed 4 bases, with 21 bases lying between them. CDR3 sequence: CASSLIASPGHPYEQYF. Written as DNA, the CDR3 is TGCGCCAGCAGCTTGATTGCTTCACCGGGACACCCATACGAGCAGTACTTC.

This chain uses TRBV5-6 with TRBJ1-2, with D uncertain. CDR1 and CDR2 (germline): SGHDT, YYEEEE. Between the trimmed V and J ends, which lost 2 bases and 7 bases, there was a span of 12 bases. The CDR3 totals 13 residues. The CDR3 region is CASSFGRPGGYTF. The DNA of the CDR3 is TGTGCCAGCAGCTTCGGCAGACCGGGTGGCTACACCTTC. Full variable domain (outside the CDR3, taken from reference TRBV5-6 and TRBJ1-2): DAGVTQSPTHLIKTRGQQVTLRCSPKSGHDTVSWYQQALGQGPQFIFQYYEEEERQRGNFPDRFSGHQFPNYSSELNVNALLLGDSALYLCASSFGRPGGYTFGSGTRLTVV.

The CDR3 nucleotides read TGTGCCCCGCAAAGAAGGGGCGGGAGTCCGTACAATGAGCAGTTCTTC. This codes for CAPQRRGGSPYNEQFF. The chain employs TRBV21-1 and TRBJ2-1; TRBD2, the table's D call, lacks a check against the DNA. TRBV21-1 is flagged as a pseudogene. This CDR3 spans 16 amino acids.